Below, 5 T cell receptor beta chains from the same sample are listed, as sequenced in a study of blood T cell repertoires in COVID-19. Generated by immunoSEQ multiplex PCR, the TCRdb table keeps only in-frame clones and is missing some. The data show approximately 490,000 clones, 87% seen once. The specimen was PBMCs or T cells enriched from blood (not recorded which). Source of these receptors: a woman under 30 who had recovered from COVID-19.

The V call is TRBV3-1 (or the pseudogene TRBV3-2), the J call TRBJ1-2, with 10 bases that match TRBD1. Germline V CDR1 and CDR2: LGHDT, YNNKEL (reference sequence). The CDR3 is 16 amino acids. With 1 base clipped from V and 7 bases from J, the junction kept 9 bases outside the gene matches. The CDR3 bases are TGTGCCAGCAGCCAAGCCCCGGGACAGGGGATGAGTGGCTACACCTTC. Protein product: CASSQAPGQGMSGYTF.

The V gene is TRBV28, the J gene TRBJ2-5, with 8 nucleotides matching TRBD2. CDR1 is MDHEN and CDR2 is SYDVKM in the germline V gene. J lost 4 bases, V lost 8 bases, and 18 bases had no gene match. This CDR3 region has 17 residues. The CDR3 loop is CASSLRGGAGVGETQYF. Here the CDR3 DNA reads TGTGCCAGCTCCCTCCGGGGGGGGGCCGGAGTAGGAGAGACCCAGTACTTC. The variable domain in full, completed from reference TRBV28 and TRBJ2-5, reads DVKVTQSSRYLVKRTGEKVFLECVQDMDHENMFWYRQDPGLGLRLIYFSYDVKMKEKGDIPEGYSVSREKKERFSLILESASTNQTSMYLCASSLRGGAGVGETQYFGPGTRLLVL.

V is TRBV5-8 and J is TRBJ1-1; TRBD1 aligns across 8 bases. The germline CDR1 and CDR2 sequences are SGHTS and YDEGEE. The CDR3 length is 16 residues. Trimming removed 3 bases from V and 2 bases from J; junction bases left unmatched: 9. The CDR3 nucleotides read TGTGCCAGCAGCTCAAATCGGGACAGGTATAACACTGAAGCTTTCTTT. It yields the protein CASSSNRDRYNTEAFF.

V is TRBV30 and J is TRBJ2-7; 9 nucleotides align to TRBD2. V dropped 0 bases and J dropped 7; count of bases not matched to a gene: 7. The CDR3 sequence is 14 residues long. Germline-derived CDR1 and CDR2 are GTSNPN and SVGIG (reference sequence). The CDR3 sequence: CAWSVGGGAGEQYF. The CDR3 coding sequence is TGTGCCTGGAGTGTCGGCGGGGGGGCAGGGGAGCAGTACTTC.

The chain joins TRBV3-1 (or the pseudogene TRBV3-2) to TRBJ1-2; D perhaps matches TRBD1 (6 bases). CDR1 is LGHDT and CDR2 is YNNKEL in the germline V gene (reference sequence). V was pared by 0 bases and J by 4 bases, with 15 bases between. The CDR3 loop spans 16 amino acids. CDR3: CASSQEDSRGGYGYTF. DNA of the CDR3: TGTGCCAGCAGCCAAGAAGACAGTAGGGGGGGCTATGGCTACACCTTC.